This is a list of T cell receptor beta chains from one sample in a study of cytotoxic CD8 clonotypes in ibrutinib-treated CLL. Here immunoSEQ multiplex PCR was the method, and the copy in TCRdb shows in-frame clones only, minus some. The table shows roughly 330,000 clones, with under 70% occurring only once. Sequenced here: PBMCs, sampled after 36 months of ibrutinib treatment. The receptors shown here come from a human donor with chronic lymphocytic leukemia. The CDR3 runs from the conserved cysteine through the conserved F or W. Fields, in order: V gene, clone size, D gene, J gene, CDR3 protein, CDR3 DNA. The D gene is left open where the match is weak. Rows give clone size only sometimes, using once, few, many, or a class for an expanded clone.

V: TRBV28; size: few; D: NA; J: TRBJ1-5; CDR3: CASSLPGNQPQHF; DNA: TGTGCCAGCAGTTTACCGGGGAATCAGCCCCAGCATTTT
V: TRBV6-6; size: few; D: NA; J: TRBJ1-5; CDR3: CASSYHEGRHSQPQHF; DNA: TGTGCCAGCAGTTATCACGAGGGCCGGCATAGTCAGCCCCAGCATTTT
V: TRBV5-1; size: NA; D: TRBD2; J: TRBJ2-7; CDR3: CASSLEGLAVMGEQYF; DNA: TGCGCCAGCAGCTTGGAGGGACTAGCGGTAATGGGCGAGCAGTACTTC
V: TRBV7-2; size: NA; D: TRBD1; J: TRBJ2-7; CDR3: CASSLGQGQVRYEQYF; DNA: TGTGCCAGCAGCCTGGGACAGGGCCAGGTACGGTACGAGCAGTACTTC
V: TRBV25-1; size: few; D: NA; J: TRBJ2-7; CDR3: CAIPLWGEQYF; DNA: TGTGCCATCCCTTTGTGGGGCGAGCAGTACTTC
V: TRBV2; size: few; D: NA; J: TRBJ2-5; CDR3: CASKGQRETQYF; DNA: TGTGCCAGTAAGGGACAAAGGGAGACCCAGTACTTC
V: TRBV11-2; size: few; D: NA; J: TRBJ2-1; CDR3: CASSWSNEQFF; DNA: TGTGCCAGCAGCTGGTCCAATGAGCAGTTCTTC
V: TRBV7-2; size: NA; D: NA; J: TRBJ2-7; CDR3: CASSLVPPDGARYEQYF; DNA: TGTGCCAGCAGCTTAGTCCCACCCGACGGAGCTCGCTACGAGCAGTACTTC
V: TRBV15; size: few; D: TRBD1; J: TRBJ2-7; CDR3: CATRRTGGIHEQYF; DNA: TGTGCCACGAGGAGGACAGGGGGCATCCACGAGCAGTACTTC
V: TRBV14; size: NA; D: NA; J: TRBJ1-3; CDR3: CASTSGNTIYF; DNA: TGTGCCAGCACCTCTGGAAACACCATATATTTT
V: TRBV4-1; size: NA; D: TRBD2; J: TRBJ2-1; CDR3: CASSHVAGEGNEQFF; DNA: TGCGCCAGCAGCCACGTAGCGGGAGAGGGCAATGAGCAGTTCTTC
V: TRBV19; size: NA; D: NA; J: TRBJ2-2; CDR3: CASSLGVATGELFF; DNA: TGTGCCAGTAGTCTGGGGGTAGCGACGGGGGAGCTGTTTTTT
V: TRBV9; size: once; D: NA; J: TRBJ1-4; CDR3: CASSPGQITNEKLFF; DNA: TGTGCCAGCAGCCCTGGACAGATAACTAATGAAAAACTGTTTTTT
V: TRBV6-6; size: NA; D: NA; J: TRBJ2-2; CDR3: CASSYSHTGELFF; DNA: TGTGCCAGCAGTTACAGTCACACCGGGGAGCTGTTTTTT
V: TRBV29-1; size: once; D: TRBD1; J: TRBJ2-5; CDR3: CSVLAPDRGRKNRLWETQYF; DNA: TGCAGCGTTTTAGCCCCGGACAGGGGACGTAAAAACCGGCTGTGGGAGACCCAGTACTTC
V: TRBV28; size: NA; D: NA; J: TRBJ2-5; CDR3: CASSLVSLRPKETQYF; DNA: TGTGCCAGCAGTTTGGTCAGCTTAAGGCCCAAAGAGACCCAGTACTTC
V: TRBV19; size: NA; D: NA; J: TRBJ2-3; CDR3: CASSMEVSTDTQYF; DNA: TGTGCCAGTAGTATGGAGGTCAGCACAGATACGCAGTATTTT
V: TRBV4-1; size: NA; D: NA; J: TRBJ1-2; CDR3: CASSHLTVTRGGYTF; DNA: TGCGCCAGCAGCCACCTGACAGTGACTAGAGGCGGCTACACCTTC
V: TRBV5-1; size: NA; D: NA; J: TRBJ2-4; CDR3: CASSLQGTSDIQYF; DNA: TGCGCCAGCAGCTTACAGGGAACGAGTGACATTCAGTACTTC
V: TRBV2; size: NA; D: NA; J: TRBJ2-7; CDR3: CASSVRLSGLPWEQYF; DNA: TGTGCCAGCAGTGTGAGACTGAGCGGCCTACCCTGGGAGCAGTACTTC
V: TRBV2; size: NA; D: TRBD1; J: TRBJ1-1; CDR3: CASSEMRTGTEAFF; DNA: TGTGCCAGCAGTGAAATGCGGACAGGGACAGAAGCTTTCTTT
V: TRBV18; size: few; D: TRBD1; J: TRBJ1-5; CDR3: CASSPPRGQPQHF; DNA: TGTGCCAGCTCACCTCCCAGGGGGCAGCCCCAGCATTTT
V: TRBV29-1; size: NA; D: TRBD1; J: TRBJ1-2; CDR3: CSVEQGGGYTF; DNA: TGCAGCGTTGAACAGGGGGGTGGCTACACCTTC
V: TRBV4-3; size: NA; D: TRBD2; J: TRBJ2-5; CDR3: CASSQDLVAGGWETQYF; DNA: TGCGCCAGCAGCCAAGATTTGGTAGCGGGAGGGTGGGAGACCCAGTACTTC
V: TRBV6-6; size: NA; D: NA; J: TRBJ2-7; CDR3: CASADPGAVYEQYF; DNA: TGTGCCAGCGCCGACCCCGGGGCCGTTTACGAGCAGTACTTC
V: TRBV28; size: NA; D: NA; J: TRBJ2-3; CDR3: CASSFQWRSRADTQYF; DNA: TGTGCCAGCAGCTTCCAATGGAGGTCCCGTGCAGATACGCAGTATTTT
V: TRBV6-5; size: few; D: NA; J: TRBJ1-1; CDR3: CASSSRQTIKYTEAFF; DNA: TGTGCCAGCAGTTCCCGACAGACCATTAAGTACACTGAAGCTTTCTTT
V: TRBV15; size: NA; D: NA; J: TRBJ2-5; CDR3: CATSLRLVRQETQYF; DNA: TGTGCCACCAGCCTAAGACTCGTCCGCCAAGAGACCCAGTACTTC
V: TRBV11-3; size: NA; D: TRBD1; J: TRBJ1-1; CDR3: CASSPRTGNTEAFF; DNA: TGTGCCAGCAGCCCGCGGACAGGGAACACTGAAGCTTTCTTT
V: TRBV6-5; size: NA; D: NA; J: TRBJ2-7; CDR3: CASSFRGSGSLYEQYF; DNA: TGTGCCAGCAGTTTTAGAGGGAGCGGATCACTCTACGAGCAGTACTTC
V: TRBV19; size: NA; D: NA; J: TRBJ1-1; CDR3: CASSLRSRTEAFF; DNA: TGTGCCAGTAGTCTCCGGAGCCGCACTGAAGCTTTCTTT
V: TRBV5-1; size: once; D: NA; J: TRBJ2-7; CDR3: CASSLDDVLYEQYF; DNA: TGCGCCAGCAGCTTGGATGACGTCCTTTACGAGCAGTACTTC
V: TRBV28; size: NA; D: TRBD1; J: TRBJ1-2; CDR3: CASSLSGQGVIYGYTF; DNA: TGTGCCAGCAGTTTAAGTGGTCAGGGGGTTATCTATGGCTACACCTTC
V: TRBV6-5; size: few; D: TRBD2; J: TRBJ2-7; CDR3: CASSWTSGPYEQYF; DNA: TGTGCCAGCAGCTGGACTAGCGGGCCCTACGAGCAGTACTTC
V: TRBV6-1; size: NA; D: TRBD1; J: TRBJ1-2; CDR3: CASSEAGDRVYGYTF; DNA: TGTGCCAGCAGTGAAGCAGGAGACAGGGTTTATGGCTACACCTTC
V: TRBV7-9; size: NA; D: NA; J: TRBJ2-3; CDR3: CASSSGAKAGTDTQYF; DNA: TGTGCCAGCAGCTCGGGGGCCAAGGCAGGCACAGATACGCAGTATTTT